Each of the 7 T cell receptor beta chains below was sequenced from the same sample in a study of molecular identifiers for immune sequencing clone quantification. TCRdb independently ran MiXCR on the PCR reads; one entry per CDR3 protein. The profile shows about 630,000 distinct CDR3 sequences, about 25% of them singletons. The sequencing input was naive CD8+ T cells from blood, with Jurkat cell RNA spiked in. This sample's subset: FACS-sorted CD8+CD4-CCR7+CD45RA+ naive T cells. All receptors derive from a human donor in good health. Some libraries in this study had Jurkat cell RNA spiked in.

In this sample, this clonotype turned up many times. The chain recombines TRBV28 with TRBJ2-2; D is unresolved. The length of the CDR3 is 14 residues. The V and J ends lost 2 bases and 5 bases respectively, with 9 bases between them. Germline V gene data show CDR1 as MDHEN and CDR2 as SYDVKM. CDR3 protein: CASSLSLRTGELFF. DNA of the CDR3: TGTGCCAGCAGTTTAAGTCTTCGTACCGGGGAGCTGTTTTTT.

This clonotype was found many times. The rearrangement links TRBV29-1 to TRBJ2-3; D gene unclear. In germline, CDR1 is SQVTM, CDR2 ANQGSEA. V shed 4 bases and J shed 1 base, with 18 bases lying between them. There are 16 residues in the CDR3. The CDR3 spells CSVVLRSWQGTDTQYF. The DNA of the CDR3 is TGCAGCGTTGTTTTACGTAGTTGGCAGGGCACAGATACGCAGTATTTT.

The chain combines TRBV24-1 with TRBJ2-3, with 13 bases that match TRBD2. The CDR3 spans 18 residues. J lost 5 bases, V lost 3 bases, and 10 bases had no gene match. Germline CDR1 reads KGHDR; CDR2 reads SFDVKD. CDR3: CATSDPLSTSGRLDTQYF. In DNA, the CDR3 is TGTGCCACCAGTGATCCACTATCGACTAGCGGGAGGCTAGATACGCAGTATTTT.

Ten or more counts support this clonotype. The J gene is TRBJ2-4, the V gene TRBV4-3; D gene ambiguous. Trimming stripped 0 bases from V and 0 bases from J, with 6 bases between. The CDR3 runs to 15 residues. Germline lookup yields CDR1 LGHNA and CDR2 YSLEER. CDR3 DNA sequence: TGCGCCAGCAGCCAAGATGGATTAGCCAAAAACATTCAGTACTTC. Protein sequence: CASSQDGLAKNIQYF.

In DNA form, the CDR3 reads TGTGCCAGCAGCTTATTCCGGGACGGGCCCATTAATGAAAAACTGTTTTTT. This sequence encodes CASSLFRDGPINEKLFF. The chain combines TRBV7-9 with TRBJ1-4; D is possibly TRBD1 (5 bases). Germline-derived CDR1 and CDR2 are SEHNR and FQNEAQ (reference sequence). Trimming cost V 2 bases and J 4 bases, with 17 bases left between them. The CDR3 is 17 amino acids.

The CDR3 nucleotides are TGTGCCAGCAGAACGGGACAGGCGCCCTACGAGCAGTACTTC. Amino acids: CASRTGQAPYEQYF. The chain links TRBV27 to TRBJ2-7; 8 bases map to TRBD1. The CDR3 is 14 residues long. The germline gives CDR1 MNHEY, CDR2 SMNVEV (reference sequence). The V gene end was trimmed by 6 bases and the J gene end by 2 bases; junction bases not matched to a gene: 6.

There are a few counts of this clonotype. The V call is TRBV5-6, the J call TRBJ2-3; 9 bases fit TRBD2. Germline lookup yields CDR1 SGHDT and CDR2 YYEEEE. The CDR3 has 17 residues. The V gene end was trimmed by 0 bases and the J gene end by 5 bases; junction bases not matched to a gene: 10. The CDR3 DNA follows: TGTGCCAGCAGCTTGGCGGCGGGAGGGCCCCAGGGAGATACGCAGTATTTT. This gives the protein CASSLAAGGPQGDTQYF.